These 24 T cell receptor beta chains came from one sample sequenced in a study of cytomegalovirus exposure and HLA in healthy donors. Sequenced by immunoSEQ multiplex PCR; TCRdb stores in-frame clones only, minus some. The sample has some 110,000 clones; around nine tenths are singletons. The sample taken for sequencing was PBMCs. All receptors come from a man younger than 35 in good health and CMV-seropositive.

This chain uses TRBV19 with TRBJ1-1; D might be TRBD1 (5 bases). Per the germline V gene, CDR1 is LNHDA and CDR2 is SQIVND (reference sequence). The CDR3 runs 12 residues. V shed 5 bases and J shed 6 bases, with 10 bases lying between them. The CDR3 DNA is TGTGCCAGTAGTCGGGGGATCGCTGAAGCTTTCTTT. This translates into CASSRGIAEAFF. The complete variable domain, with remaining parts taken from reference TRBV19 and TRBJ1-1, reads DGGITQSPKYLFRKEGQNVTLSCEQNLNHDAMYWYRQDPGQGLRLIYYSQIVNDFQKGDIAEGYSVSREKKESFPLTVTSAQKNPTAFYLCASSRGIAEAFFGQGTRLTVV.

In this sample, this clone turned up once. The chain employs TRBV6-5 and TRBJ1-2, with unresolved D. The germline gives CDR1 MNHEY, CDR2 SVGAGI. V gave up 0 bases and J gave up 3 bases, with 14 bases separating them. This CDR3 has 16 amino acids. The CDR3 nucleotides are TGTGCCAGCAGTTACTCGATTGGCGAGGCTGACTATGGCTACACCTTC. Its protein product is CASSYSIGEADYGYTF.

The rearrangement uses TRBV4-1 and TRBJ1-2; tentatively, D is TRBD1 (5 bases). Germline CDR1 MGHRA, CDR2 YSYEKL. Trimming removed 10 bases at V and 2 bases at J, with 17 bases between. This CDR3 contains 14 residues. For the CDR3, the DNA is TGCGCCACCTCAGTCGGGACTCAAAACTATGGCTACACCTTC. The encoded protein is CATSVGTQNYGYTF.

This clone was seen only once. This chain connects TRBV28 to TRBJ1-2; 7 bases align to TRBD1. CDR3 length: 11 residues. Germline CDR1 and CDR2: MDHEN and SYDVKM. The V and J ends lost 5 bases and 7 bases, in that order; junction bases with no gene match: 1. In DNA form, the CDR3 reads TGTGCCAGCAGTACAGGGGTTGGCTACACCTTC. Its translation: CASSTGVGYTF.

J is TRBJ1-2 and V is TRBV27; TRBD1 aligns across 7 bases. The CDR3 contains 14 residues. With 2 bases clipped from V and 4 bases from J, the junction kept 4 bases outside the gene matches. Germline CDR1 is MNHEY and CDR2 is SMNVEV (reference sequence). CDR3 sequence (DNA): TGTGCCAGCAGTTTACGGGGACAGACCTATGGCTACACCTTC. As protein: CASSLRGQTYGYTF.

The chain joins TRBV5-4 to TRBJ2-1, with 11 bases that match TRBD2. The V segment lost 3 bases and the J segment 7 bases; nucleotides outside the gene matches: 6. Germline CDR1 is SGHNT and CDR2 is YYREEE (reference sequence). The CDR3 contains 15 residues. The CDR3 spells CASSSTGTSGNEQFF. The CDR3, as DNA: TGTGCCAGCAGCTCAACCGGGACTAGCGGAAATGAGCAGTTCTTC.

This clone was seen a few times. The chain employs TRBV6-4 and TRBJ2-1; perhaps TRBD2 as D (6 bases). Trimming stripped 4 bases from V and 2 bases from J, with 6 bases between. This CDR3 has 13 residues. Germline CDR1 MRHNA, CDR2 SNTAGT. CDR3 coding DNA: TGTGCCAGCAGTGCGGGGGCCTACAATGAGCAGTTCTTC. Translation: CASSAGAYNEQFF.

The CDR3 protein is CATPTGSNTGELFF. The CDR3 DNA is TGCGCCACCCCGACAGGGTCGAACACCGGGGAGCTGTTTTTT. This chain joins TRBV5-1 and TRBJ2-2, with TRBD1 matching 7 bases. The CDR3 extends over 14 amino acids. CDR1 and CDR2 from the germline V gene are SGHRS and YFSETQ. Unmatched junction bases numbered 5, after V lost 9 bases and J lost 0 bases. Complete variable domain (other parts from reference TRBV5-1 and TRBJ2-2): KAGVTQTPRYLIKTRGQQVTLSCSPISGHRSVSWYQQTPGQGLQFLFEYFSETQRNKGNFPGRFSGRQFSNSRSEMNVSTLELGDSALYLCATPTGSNTGELFFGEGSRLTVL.

V usage is TRBV30 and J usage is TRBJ2-2; 7 bases map to TRBD2. V dropped 1 base and J dropped 0; count of bases not matched to a gene: 5. Germline V gene sequence: CDR1 GTSNPN, CDR2 SVGIG (reference sequence). The CDR3 covers 16 residues. The CDR3 DNA follows: TGTGCCTGGAGTGGGCCCGGGGGGACGAACACCGGGGAGCTGTTTTTT. The encoded protein is CAWSGPGGTNTGELFF.

This clone appeared once. This chain joins TRBV5-4 and TRBJ2-3; maybe TRBD2 (6 bases). Germline V lookup: CDR1 SGHNT, CDR2 YYREEE (reference sequence). The CDR3 is 13 residues long. The V end was cut by 4 bases, the J end by 10 bases, with 16 bases between. The CDR3 DNA reads as TGTGCCAGCAGCCCGGACCCGTCGGGGGCGCAGTATTTT. Protein: CASSPDPSGAQYF.

This chain connects TRBV7-9 to TRBJ2-7; the match to TRBD1 covers 12 bases. The junction had 7 bases not matched to a gene; V was cut back by 5 bases and J by 5 bases. The germline CDR1 and CDR2 sequences are SEHNR and FQNEAQ (reference sequence). The CDR3 length is 15 residues. CDR3 DNA: TGTGCCAGCAGCCCCGGGACAGGGGGCGTCAACGAGCAGTACTTC. The encoded protein is CASSPGTGGVNEQYF.

The rearrangement links TRBV5-4 to TRBJ2-3; TRBD1 aligns across 7 bases. Germline V gene sequence: CDR1 SGHNT, CDR2 YYREEE (reference sequence). This CDR3 has 14 residues. Trimming at V came to 6 bases and at J to 0 bases, leaving 4 bases not matched to a gene. The CDR3 loop reads CASTPRGSTDTQYF. The CDR3 DNA follows: TGTGCCAGCACCCCCAGGGGGAGCACAGATACGCAGTATTTT.

V and J are TRBV5-1 and TRBJ2-5, with no clear D. Germline V gene lookup returns CDR1 SGHRS and CDR2 YFSETQ. Trimming cost V 0 bases and J 5 bases, with 11 bases left between them. The CDR3 is made up of 14 amino acids. CDR3 bases: TGCGCCAGCAGCTTGGGACACCCCCGGGAGACCCAGTACTTC. Residues: CASSLGHPRETQYF.

The rearrangement links TRBV5-1 to TRBJ2-2; maybe TRBD1 (6 bases). V was shortened by 4 bases and J by 6 bases, with 13 bases between the two germline ends. The germline V gene encodes CDR1 SGHRS and CDR2 YFSETQ. This CDR3 is built from 14 residues. The CDR3 DNA reads TGCGCCAGCAGCGATACCCAGGGGTCCGGGGAGCTGTTTTTT. This codes for CASSDTQGSGELFF.

V gene TRBV13 combines with J gene TRBJ2-3; D is unresolved. This CDR3 is 15 amino acids long. CDR1 is PRHDT, CDR2 FYEKMQ, per germline (reference sequence). Trimming left V 1 base short and J 4 bases short, with 12 bases between. This CDR3 is CASSLAQLDPDTQYF. The CDR3 nucleotides read TGTGCCAGCAGCTTAGCACAGCTCGACCCAGATACGCAGTATTTT.

The chain couples TRBV19 to TRBJ1-1; no clear D. V was shortened by 5 bases and J by 3 bases, with 13 bases between the two germline ends. The CDR3 spans 14 residues. CDR1 LNHDA and CDR2 SQIVND come from the germline V gene (reference sequence). The CDR3 region has the DNA TGTGCCAGTAGTTACAGATCAGCGGACACTGAAGCTTTCTTT. Amino acids: CASSYRSADTEAFF.

In its sample, this clone was seen a few times. The rearrangement joins TRBV6-6 to TRBJ2-7; TRBD1 agrees at 7 bases. Germline assignment: CDR1 MNHNY and CDR2 SVGAGI (reference sequence). This CDR3 region has 13 residues. The V and J ends lost 6 bases and 5 bases, in that order; junction bases with no gene match: 7. CDR3 protein: CASRPGGVNEQYF. In DNA, the CDR3 is TGTGCCAGCAGGCCAGGGGGTGTCAACGAGCAGTACTTC.

V usage is TRBV18 and J usage is TRBJ2-1; 8 bases fit TRBD2. CDR1 and CDR2 (germline): KGHSH, LQKENI. The CDR3 covers 16 residues. Trimming removed 2 bases from V and 6 bases from J; junction bases left unmatched: 9. This CDR3 is CASSPRAGGSFNEQFF. CDR3 in DNA: TGTGCCAGCTCACCAAGGGCGGGGGGATCATTCAATGAGCAGTTCTTC.

The chain joins TRBV4-2 to TRBJ1-1, with D possibly being TRBD1 (5 bases). This CDR3 is built from 15 residues. The germline CDR1 and CDR2 sequences are LGHNA and YNFKEQ. The V gene lost 1 base and the J gene lost 3 bases, with 12 bases spanning the gap. The CDR3 bases are TGTGCCAGCAGCCAAGGAATTTCAGGGCACACTGAAGCTTTCTTT. Amino acid sequence: CASSQGISGHTEAFF.

This clone occurred once. The genes are TRBV7-5 and TRBJ2-1; the tabulated D call, TRBD2, remains unverified against the DNA. TRBV7-5 is a pseudogene segment. The CDR3 consists of 15 residues. In DNA form, the CDR3 reads TGTGCCAGCCCACTTCGAGGACTAGCAACGGTTGAGCAGTTCTTC. This gives the protein CASPLRGLATVEQFF.

This chain connects TRBV9 to TRBJ2-7; 9 bases fit TRBD1. CDR1 and CDR2 from the germline V gene are SGDLS and YYNGEE. This CDR3 is 13 amino acids long. Losses at the gene ends were 2 bases for V and 6 bases for J; bases not matched to a gene: 3. The CDR3 protein is CASSVRQGGEQYF. CDR3 nucleotide sequence: TGTGCCAGCAGCGTTAGACAGGGGGGCGAGCAGTACTTC.

The gene calls are TRBV12-5 and TRBJ2-5; 7 bases are shared with TRBD2. Germline V gene data show CDR1 as LGHNT and CDR2 as FRNRAP. Germline trimming cut 1 base from V and 5 bases from J; bases unmatched to any gene: 13. This CDR3 is 17 amino acids long. The CDR3 protein is CASGLGLGGTIVETQYF. The CDR3, as DNA: TGTGCTAGTGGTTTGGGCCTGGGAGGGACGATTGTGGAGACCCAGTACTTC.

The chain recombines TRBV19 with TRBJ1-1; D may be TRBD1 (5 bases). Per the germline V gene, CDR1 is LNHDA and CDR2 is SQIVND (reference sequence). The V gene lost 3 bases and the J gene lost 5 bases, with 13 bases spanning the gap. CDR3 length: 14 residues. CDR3 nucleotide sequence: TGTGCCAGTAGTATCCCCCGCAGGGATACTGAAGCTTTCTTT. Protein: CASSIPRRDTEAFF.

The chain combines TRBV15 with TRBJ1-1, with D possibly TRBD1 on 6 matching bases. The CDR3 spans 17 residues. V was trimmed by 1 base and J by 6 bases, leaving 21 bases between them. CDR1 LNHNV and CDR2 YYDKDF come from the germline V gene (reference sequence). The CDR3 DNA sequence: TGTGCCACCAGCAGAGCCTCGACAGGTTTTTCTTTTGCTGAAGCTTTCTTT. Translated, it gives CATSRASTGFSFAEAFF.